This TCR beta chain derives from a study of shared clonotypes between healthy human individuals. Study-wide results and caveats: Generally, naive subsets came out with larger estimated richness than memory subsets.

About this clone: The antigen is not known.

The assay was immunoSEQ multiplex PCR, and TCRdb's table has in-frame clones only and misses some. The table records under 600,000 clones, more than 95% of them present only once. Sequencing was carried out using naive CD4+ T cells sorted from blood. The subset denotes: CD45RA+ positively selected. The clonotype comes from a woman aged 25 to 45 in good health.

Here the CDR3 reads CASSSRSVFGYTEAFF. The CDR3 DNA is TGTGCCAGCAGCTCCCGTTCGGTATTCGGGTACACTGAAGCTTTCTTT. The rearrangement joins TRBV7-2 to TRBJ1-1; D not resolved. V gave up 4 bases and J gave up 3 bases, with 18 bases separating them. There are 16 residues in the CDR3. Germline CDR1 and CDR2: SGHTA and FQGNSA.